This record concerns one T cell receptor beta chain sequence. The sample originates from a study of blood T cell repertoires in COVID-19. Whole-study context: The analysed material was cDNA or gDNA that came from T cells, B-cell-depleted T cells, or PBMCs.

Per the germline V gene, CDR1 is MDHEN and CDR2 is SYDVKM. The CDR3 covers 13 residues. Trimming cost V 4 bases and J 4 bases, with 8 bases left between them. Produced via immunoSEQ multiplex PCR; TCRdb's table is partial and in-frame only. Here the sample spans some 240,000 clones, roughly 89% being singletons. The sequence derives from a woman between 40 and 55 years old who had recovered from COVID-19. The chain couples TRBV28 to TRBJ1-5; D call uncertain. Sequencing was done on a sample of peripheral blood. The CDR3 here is CASSSGSNQPQHF. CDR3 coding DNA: TGTGCCAGCAGTTCTGGGAGTAATCAGCCCCAGCATTTT.